These 12 T cell receptor beta chains originate from one sample sequenced in a study of T cells in Graves' hyperthyroidism and ophthalmopathy. The TCR beta CDR3 regions underwent amplification using RNA transcripts as the source. First-round RT-PCR targeting the TCR CDR3 was performed with the HTBI primer set. One entry per CDR3 protein, called by TCRdb with MiXCR from the multiplex PCR reads. The top ten clones hold under 8% of a sample with approximately 590,000 distinct CDR3 sequences, about a sixth of them seen once. Material for sequencing was blood. The receptors stem from a woman aged 30 to 39 with Graves' hyperthyroidism.

This clonotype was counted many times. V and J are TRBV11-2 and TRBJ1-1, with D unresolved. CDR3 length: 15 amino acids. Trimming pared 6 bases from V and 5 bases from J, leaving 19 bases between. Germline V gene lookup returns CDR1 SGHAT and CDR2 FQNNGV. For the CDR3, the DNA is TGTGCCAGCAGTAGCTCTATCGAGGAGGGAACTGAAGCTTTCTTT. Encoded protein: CASSSSIEEGTEAFF.

This clonotype was seen a handful of times. The V call is TRBV2, the J call TRBJ1-6; the D gene is possibly TRBD1 (5 bases). Between the trimmed V and J ends, which lost 5 bases and 5 bases, there was a span of 16 bases. CDR3 length equals 16 residues. The germline V gene encodes CDR1 SNHLY and CDR2 FYNNEI. The CDR3 loop reads CASSKQAGLNNSPLHF. CDR3 DNA sequence: TGTGCCAGCAGTAAACAAGCGGGACTGAATAATTCACCCCTCCACTTT.

The J gene is TRBJ1-1, the V gene TRBV5-1, with a possible D match to TRBD1 (5 bases). The V end lost 7 bases, the J end lost 6 bases, and 22 bases lay between the germline ends. The CDR3 is made up of 15 amino acids. The V gene's germline CDR1 is SGHRS and CDR2 YFSETQ. Written as DNA, the CDR3 is TGCGCCAGCGCACCCGGGACGACTCAAGTCCCTGAAGCTTTCTTT. Its protein product is CASAPGTTQVPEAFF.

In this sample, this clonotype turned up a few times. The chain employs TRBV18 and TRBJ1-6; D is ambiguous. This CDR3 comprises 16 residues. V dropped 5 bases and J dropped 0 bases, with 11 bases sitting between them. Germline lookup yields CDR1 KGHSH and CDR2 LQKENI. CDR3: CASSAGKNSYNSPLHF. CDR3 coding DNA: TGTGCCAGCTCAGCGGGAAAAAACTCCTATAATTCACCCCTCCACTTT.

This clonotype was seen many times. V and J are TRBV11-2 and TRBJ2-1; 14 nucleotides line up with TRBD2. CDR1 SGHAT and CDR2 FQNNGV come from the germline V gene. Trimming took 5 bases from V and 4 from J; bases not matched to a gene: 7. This CDR3 region has 17 residues. CDR3 residues: CASSGTSGRVSYNEQFF. The CDR3 DNA follows: TGTGCCAGCAGCGGGACTAGCGGGAGAGTTAGTTACAATGAGCAGTTCTTC.

The chain links TRBV7-9 to TRBJ1-1; D remains ambiguous. The germline gives CDR1 SEHNR, CDR2 FQNEAQ (reference sequence). V lost 5 bases, J lost 7 bases, and 8 bases lay in between. The CDR3 runs to 11 residues. This chain's CDR3 is CASSQDVEAFF. The DNA of the CDR3 is TGTGCCAGCAGCCAGGATGTTGAAGCTTTCTTT.

The chain uses TRBV4-3 and TRBJ2-2; perhaps TRBD2 as D (6 bases). This CDR3 spans 15 amino acids. Germline-derived CDR1 and CDR2 are LGHNA and YSLEER. V lost 0 bases and J 5 bases, leaving 10 bases between the germline ends. DNA of the CDR3: TGCGCCAGCAGCCAAGATCGGGAGCTTACCGGGGAGCTGTTTTTT. Its translation is CASSQDRELTGELFF.

Regarding this clonotype: An end of the junction differs from the germline gene, which may be a read error. The chain couples TRBV6-6 to TRBJ2-1; perhaps TRBD1 as D (6 bases). Germline lookup yields CDR1 MNHNY and CDR2 SVGAGI (reference sequence). This CDR3 contains 16 residues. CDR3 nucleotide sequence: TGTGCCAGCAGTTACGGAGACAGGTTATCCTTCAATGAGCAGTTCTTC. It encodes CASSYGDRLSFNEQFF.

This clonotype was observed at least ten times. The genes are TRBV20-1 and TRBJ1-5; no clear D. CDR3 length: 13 residues. Between the trimmed V and J ends, which lost 2 bases and 0 bases, there was a span of 5 bases. Germline lookup yields CDR1 DFQATT and CDR2 SNEGSKA (reference sequence). CDR3 nucleotide sequence: TGCAGTGCTAGAAAGGATAGCAATCAGCCCCAGCATTTT. Translated, it gives CSARKDSNQPQHF.

In this sample, this clonotype turned up a few times. The chain recombines TRBV12-3 or TRBV12-4 with TRBJ2-2; TRBD1 aligns across 11 bases. The CDR3 contains 15 residues. Germline trimming cut 4 bases from V and 7 bases from J; bases unmatched to any gene: 5. The CDR3 loop reads CASSSGQGAGGELFF. In DNA form, the CDR3 reads TGTGCCAGCAGTTCAGGACAGGGGGCCGGCGGGGAGCTGTTTTTT.

The gene calls are TRBV20-1 and TRBJ2-2; 7 bases are a match to TRBD2. Germline lookup yields CDR1 DFQATT and CDR2 SNEGSKA (reference sequence). The CDR3 contains 17 residues. V trimming: 3 bases; J trimming: 3 bases; junction bases outside the gene matches: 13. The CDR3 DNA is TGCAGTGCTAGCCCGTGGGAGGGCTCGACGGACACCGGGGAGCTGTTTTTT. Amino acid sequence: CSASPWEGSTDTGELFF.

This clonotype appeared a few times. The J gene is TRBJ1-6, the V gene TRBV6-5; the D gene is possibly TRBD1 (6 bases). Germline CDR1 is MNHEY and CDR2 is SVGAGI. There are 15 residues in the CDR3. Between the trimmed V and J ends, which lost 0 bases and 10 bases, there was a span of 13 bases. The CDR3 is CASSYSSRGESPLHF. CDR3 DNA: TGTGCCAGCAGTTACTCGAGCAGGGGAGAATCACCCCTCCACTTT.